One sample yielded the 5 T cell receptor beta chains listed below, sequenced in a study of shared clonotypes between healthy human individuals. The protocol was immunoSEQ multiplex PCR, while the TCRdb copy is restricted to in-frame clones and leaves out a portion. The sample shows roughly 2,000,000 clones, less than 95% of them seen only once. Naive CD8 cells lacked CD45RO, underwent positive selection for CCR7 and left out terminally differentiated effector memory CD45RA+ cells. The sample was naive CD8+ T cells sorted from blood. The receptors originated from a man aged 18 to 30 in good health.

To note about this clone: The same CDR3 arises from other DNA sequences in this sample as well. V is TRBV4-3 and J is TRBJ2-7, with D maybe TRBD1 (6 bases). V lost 1 base and J lost 3, with 7 bases in between. The CDR3 length is 13 residues. Germline CDR1 reads LGHNA; CDR2 reads YSLEER. CDR3: CASSQVQGYEQYF. CDR3 nucleotide sequence: TGCGCCAGCAGCCAAGTACAGGGCTACGAGCAGTACTTC.

A note on this clone: Other DNA sequences of this sample code for an identical CDR3. V is TRBV30 and J is TRBJ2-7; D may match TRBD1 or TRBD2 (5 bases each). V was shortened by 2 bases and J by 1 base, with 9 bases between the two germline ends. Germline V lookup: CDR1 GTSNPN, CDR2 SVGIG (reference sequence). The CDR3 sequence is 13 residues long. The CDR3 DNA is TGTGCCTGGAGTCTTGGGGGATCCTACGAGCAGTACTTC. Amino acid sequence: CAWSLGGSYEQYF.

V gene TRBV30 combines with J gene TRBJ2-7; 7 nucleotides line up with TRBD1. Germline V CDR1 and CDR2: GTSNPN, SVGIG (reference sequence). The J segment lost 7 bases and the V segment lost 3 bases, leaving 9 bases of the junction unmatched. The CDR3 length is 13 residues. The CDR3 loop is CAWSGTAPGEQYF. The CDR3 region has the DNA TGTGCCTGGAGCGGGACAGCCCCGGGGGAGCAGTACTTC.

The V call is TRBV4-1, the J call TRBJ1-5; a possible D gene is TRBD1 (6 bases). CDR1 is MGHRA, CDR2 YSYEKL, per germline. There are 16 residues in the CDR3. V lost 1 base, J lost 5 bases, and 15 bases lay in between. The CDR3 coding sequence is TGCGCCAGCAGCCAAGTCAAGGGGGTCCGGGATCAGCCCCAGCATTTT. Its translation is CASSQVKGVRDQPQHF.

The rearrangement uses TRBV7-6 and TRBJ2-5; no definite D call. Germline V CDR1 and CDR2: SGHVS, FNYEAQ. V was cut by 1 base and J by 5 bases, with 14 bases left in between. This CDR3 has 15 amino acids. CDR3: CASSLVTTPGETQYF. The CDR3 nucleotides read TGTGCCAGCAGCTTAGTTACTACCCCCGGCGAGACCCAGTACTTC.